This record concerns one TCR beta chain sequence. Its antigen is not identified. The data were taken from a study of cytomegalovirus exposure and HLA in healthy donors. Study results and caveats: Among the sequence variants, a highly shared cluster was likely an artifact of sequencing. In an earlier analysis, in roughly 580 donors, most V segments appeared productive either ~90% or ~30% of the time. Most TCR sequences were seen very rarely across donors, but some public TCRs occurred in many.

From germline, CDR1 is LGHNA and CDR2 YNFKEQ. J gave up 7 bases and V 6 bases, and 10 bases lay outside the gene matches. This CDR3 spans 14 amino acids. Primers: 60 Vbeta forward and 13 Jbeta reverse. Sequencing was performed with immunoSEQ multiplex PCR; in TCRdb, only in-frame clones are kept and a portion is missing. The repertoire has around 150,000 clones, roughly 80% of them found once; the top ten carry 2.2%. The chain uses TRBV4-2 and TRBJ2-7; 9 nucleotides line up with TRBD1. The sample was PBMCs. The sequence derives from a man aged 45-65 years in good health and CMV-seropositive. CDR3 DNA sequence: TGTGCCAGCAGTCCCGGGACAGGGCGGTATGAGCAGTACTTC. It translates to CASSPGTGRYEQYF.